This T cell receptor beta chain came from a study of cytomegalovirus exposure and HLA in healthy donors. Findings of the study overall: Productive rates of about 90% or about 30% were seen for most TCR beta V segments in an earlier analysis.

In the case of this clone: Its antigen is unidentified.

PCR employed 60 Vbeta and 13 Jbeta primers. Generated by immunoSEQ multiplex PCR, the TCRdb table keeps only in-frame clones and is missing some. The table records over 15,000 clones, about four fifths of them present only once. The germline gives CDR1 DFQATT, CDR2 SNEGSKA (reference sequence). The CDR3 loop spans 11 amino acids. V lost 5 bases to trimming and J lost 7 bases, with 9 bases between them. The source is a human donor in good health. Sample: PBMCs. The chain uses TRBV20-1 and TRBJ2-4; D is unresolved. Here the CDR3 DNA reads TGCAGTGCTCCAGGATTTAACATTCAGTACTTC. Its translation is CSAPGFNIQYF.